This TCR beta chain was found in a study of shared T cell receptors in the human thymus. CDR3 length: 17 residues. CDR1 and CDR2 from the germline V gene are LGHNT and FRNRAP. Trimming cost V 2 bases and J 2 bases, with 16 bases left between them. This table comes from immunoSEQ multiplex PCR, and its TCRdb copy is limited to in-frame clones, with some not included. The profile shows hundreds of thousands of clones, 70% to 90% of them singletons. This same sample was also part of a study on human thymus T cells.

The sequenced material came from thymocytes. The chain recombines TRBV12-5 with TRBJ1-3; a possible D gene is TRBD1 (5 bases). This sequence originates from a boy younger than two with a congenital heart defect. The chain's CDR3 is CASGLLLWGVAGNTIYF. The DNA for the CDR3 is TGTGCTAGTGGTTTGCTCCTCTGGGGGGTGGCTGGAAACACCATATATTTT. The full variable domain, completed using reference TRBV12-5 and TRBJ1-3, is DARVTQTPRHKVTEMGQEVTMRCQPILGHNTVFWYRQTMMQGLELLAYFRNRAPLDDSGMPKDRFSAEMPDATLATLKIQPSEPRDSAVYFCASGLLLWGVAGNTIYFGEGSWLTVV.